The next 16 T cell receptor beta chains were all read from a single sample in a study of Tregs in tolerant kidney transplant recipients. Assay: immunoSEQ multiplex PCR; the TCRdb copy retains only in-frame clones and omits some. The data show just over 15,000 clones, around 90% seen once. Input material: CD8+ T cells from blood. The receptors were gathered from a human donor in good health.

This rearrangement joins TRBV27 to TRBJ2-3; D not resolved. Trimming removed 7 bases from V and 1 base from J, with 21 bases in between. This CDR3 contains 17 residues. CDR1 and CDR2 (germline): MNHEY, SMNVEV (reference sequence). CDR3 in DNA: TGTGCCAGCACGTATTCCGTGAGACAACTCCGCACAGATACGCAGTATTTT. This translates into CASTYSVRQLRTDTQYF.

The chain is built from TRBV6-1 and TRBJ2-2; D remains ambiguous. Trimming took 1 base from V and 3 from J, leaving 9 bases between them. CDR1 and CDR2 (germline): MNHNS, SASEGT. The CDR3 covers 15 residues. CDR3 sequence (DNA): TGTGCCAGCAGTGAAGGGAGATTTTACACCGGGGAGCTGTTTTTT. This codes for CASSEGRFYTGELFF.

The chain couples TRBV4-2 to TRBJ2-2; D ambiguous. Germline-derived CDR1 and CDR2 are LGHNA and YNFKEQ. The CDR3 sequence is 13 residues long. Trimming removed 0 bases at V and 6 bases at J, with 5 bases between. The CDR3 DNA is TGTGCCAGCAGCCAAGAGAATGCCGGGGAGCTGTTTTTT. Translation gives CASSQENAGELFF.

J is TRBJ2-5 and V is TRBV27, with 8 bases matching TRBD2. Trimming removed 5 bases from V and 4 bases from J; junction bases left unmatched: 12. The CDR3 extends over 16 amino acids. Per the germline V gene, CDR1 is MNHEY and CDR2 is SMNVEV (reference sequence). The CDR3 DNA reads TGTGCCAGCAGTACCCTACGGGGGGGGTTAAGAGAGACCCAGTACTTC. Its protein is CASSTLRGGLRETQYF.

This clone was seen once. CDR3 amino acids: CASIDPRPFLAGGWETQYF. CDR3 bases: TGTGCCAGCATAGATCCCCGTCCCTTTCTAGCGGGAGGTTGGGAGACCCAGTACTTC. The chain couples TRBV6-4 to TRBJ2-5; 11 positions match TRBD2. Per germline, CDR1 MRHNA and CDR2 SNTAGT. This CDR3 has 19 amino acids. J was trimmed by 5 bases and V by 7 bases; bases with no gene match: 21.

In this sample, this clone turned up once. V gene TRBV13 combines with J gene TRBJ2-5; D unresolved. The CDR3 is made up of 14 amino acids. The germline V gene encodes CDR1 PRHDT and CDR2 FYEKMQ (reference sequence). With 1 base removed from V and 1 base from J, the gap between germline ends came to 7 bases. This CDR3 is CASSLAAGQETQYF. CDR3 nucleotide sequence: TGTGCCAGCAGCTTAGCGGCAGGCCAAGAGACCCAGTACTTC. The whole variable domain, filled in from reference TRBV13 and TRBJ2-5, reads AAGVIQSPRHLIKEKRETATLKCYPIPRHDTVYWYQQGPGQDPQFLISFYEKMQSDKGSIPDRFSAQQFSDYHSELNMSSLELGDSALYFCASSLAAGQETQYFGPGTRLLVL.

V and J are TRBV2 and TRBJ2-7, with D perhaps assigned TRBD1 or TRBD2 (5 bases each). The V end lost 6 bases, the J end lost 7 bases, and 7 bases lay between the germline ends. This CDR3 has 10 residues. From germline, CDR1 is SNHLY and CDR2 FYNNEI. CDR3 loop: CASREGEQYF. Written as DNA, the CDR3 is TGTGCCAGCAGAGAGGGGGAGCAGTACTTC.

This chain links TRBV9 with TRBJ2-3; TRBD2 agrees at 9 bases. V shed 3 bases and J 2 bases; nucleotides not matched to a gene: 13. Germline-derived CDR1 and CDR2 are SGDLS and YYNGEE. The CDR3 sequence is 18 residues long. The CDR3 reads CASSAPADSGGHTDTQYF. Here the CDR3 DNA reads TGTGCCAGCAGCGCCCCGGCAGATAGCGGGGGTCACACAGATACGCAGTATTTT.

This chain connects TRBV19 to TRBJ1-1; 10 positions agree with TRBD1. The CDR3 totals 13 residues. V lost 9 bases to trimming and J lost 7 bases; unmatched junction nucleotides: 8. The V gene's germline CDR1 is LNHDA and CDR2 SQIVND (reference sequence). This chain's CDR3 is CASRGTGVGEAFF. DNA of the CDR3: TGTGCCAGCCGGGGGACAGGGGTGGGTGAAGCTTTCTTT.

The chain links TRBV7-9 to TRBJ1-2; 10 nucleotides align to TRBD1. CDR1 and CDR2 from the germline V gene are SEHNR and FQNEAQ (reference sequence). CDR3 length equals 16 residues. V shed 0 bases and J 10 bases; nucleotides not matched to a gene: 11. As DNA, the CDR3 is TGTGCCAGCAGCTTAGCACCCGACAGGGGGCCGCCGTTCTACACCTTC. This encodes CASSLAPDRGPPFYTF.

This chain connects TRBV5-1 to TRBJ2-2, with D perhaps assigned TRBD1 or TRBD2 (5 bases each). With 3 bases removed from V and 4 bases from J, the gap between germline ends came to 13 bases. The CDR3 loop spans 15 amino acids. Germline V gives CDR1 SGHRS, CDR2 YFSETQ. CDR3 sequence reads: CASSSSQGATGELFF. The CDR3 nucleotides read TGCGCCAGCAGCTCTTCTCAGGGAGCCACCGGGGAGCTGTTTTTT.

The chain has TRBV11-2 and TRBJ2-2, with D unclear. The V and J ends lost 3 bases and 1 base respectively, with 6 bases between them. Germline CDR1 is SGHAT and CDR2 is FQNNGV. The CDR3 extends over 14 amino acids. CDR3 sequence (DNA): TGTGCCAGCAGCTTTCAGCTGAACACCGGGGAGCTGTTTTTT. It yields the protein CASSFQLNTGELFF.

V and J are TRBV30 and TRBJ2-1; D gene unclear. With 0 bases removed from V and 7 bases from J, the gap between germline ends came to 10 bases. CDR3 length equals 13 residues. Germline V gene data show CDR1 as GTSNPN and CDR2 as SVGIG (reference sequence). The DNA of the CDR3 is TGTGCCTGGAGTGTAGGCGGCTTGAATGAGCAGTTCTTC. This gives the protein CAWSVGGLNEQFF.

The gene calls are TRBV28 and TRBJ2-3, with unresolved D. V lost 5 bases to trimming and J lost 3 bases, with 3 bases between them. Germline CDR1 is MDHEN and CDR2 is SYDVKM. This CDR3 region has 11 residues. CDR3 DNA: TGTGCCAGCAGTACGACAGATACGCAGTATTTT. This encodes CASSTTDTQYF.

This clone is a singleton in its sample. CDR3 nucleotide sequence: TGTGCCAGCAGCCAAAACAGGGGGAGCTCCTACGAGCAGTACTTC. Translating gives CASSQNRGSSYEQYF. The chain couples TRBV4-2 to TRBJ2-7, with 8 nucleotides matching TRBD1. The CDR3 covers 15 residues. Germline V gives CDR1 LGHNA, CDR2 YNFKEQ. V was pared by 2 bases and J by 0 bases, with 3 bases of the junction left unmatched.

This chain links TRBV6-5 with TRBJ2-1; no firm D call. The CDR3 is made up of 12 amino acids. Germline CDR1 reads MNHEY; CDR2 reads SVGAGI. Between the trimmed V and J ends, which lost 0 bases and 8 bases, there was a span of 5 bases. The CDR3 bases are TGTGCCAGCAGTTACTCGTTGCATGAGCAGTTCTTC. Translated, it gives CASSYSLHEQFF.